The T cell receptor beta chain described here comes from a study of CXCR3-negative and CXCR3-positive naive CD8 T cells. Libraries of TRB cDNA were made by 5' RACE and carried UMIs. After re-calling the 5' RACE reads, TCRdb lists one entry per CDR3 protein, DNA absent. This repertoire includes approximately 130,000 distinct CDR3 sequences. On this clonotype: What it binds is unknown.

This CDR3 has 15 amino acids. CDR1 is MNHEY and CDR2 is SMNVEV in the germline V gene (reference sequence). Study-wide results and caveats: A higher hydrophobicity marked the TRB CDR3s of CXCR3-positive naive cells versus CXCR3-negative naive cells.

The sequenced sample was naive CXCR3+ CD8+ T cells from blood. Subset of the sample: CD45RO-CCR7+CD27+CD95- naive CD8+ T cells expressing CXCR3 (TNR3+). The clonotype originates from a human donor in good health. Some clones in this sample may be carry-over from other donors' samples. The rearrangement uses TRBV27 and TRBJ1-2; TCRdb's D gene call, TRBD1, goes unchecked for lack of DNA. CDR3 in amino acids: CASSWQGGYVDGYTF.